Each of the 16 T cell receptor beta chains below was sequenced from the same sample in a study of T cells after yellow fever vaccination. TCRdb used MiXCR to reprocess the 5' RACE reads, holding one entry per CDR3 protein. Of some 250,000 distinct CDR3 sequences detected, around 7% appear once; the ten largest clones hold over 0.65%. The sequenced sample was CD4+ T cells sorted from PBMCs, obtained 15 days after the yellow fever booster vaccination. The receptors were gathered from a young man who received the YFV17D yellow fever vaccine.

Only a few counts were recorded for this clonotype. The rearrangement uses TRBV7-2 and TRBJ1-6; D call uncertain. CDR1 is SGHTA, CDR2 FQGNSA, per germline. The germline V and J ends were trimmed by 4 bases and 10 bases, with 17 bases remaining between them. The CDR3 is 15 residues long. CDR3 DNA sequence: TGTGCCAGCAGCTCTTTTCCGGCGGACCGGTCACCCCTCCACTTT. Its protein product is CASSSFPADRSPLHF.

This clonotype was observed at least ten times. Written as DNA, the CDR3 is TGCAGCGTTAAAAGGAGGCTTAAGATACTAGCGGGAGTTCATGAGCAGTTCTTC. Protein sequence: CSVKRRLKILAGVHEQFF. The chain is built from TRBV29-1 and TRBJ2-1, with 11 bases identical to TRBD2. V shed 5 bases, J shed 8 bases, and the junction held 20 bases outside the gene matches. Germline V gene sequence: CDR1 SQVTM, CDR2 ANQGSEA. This CDR3 comprises 18 residues.

The J gene is TRBJ1-4, the V gene TRBV7-9, with 10 bases matching TRBD1. J gave up 8 bases and V 2 bases, and 8 bases lay outside the gene matches. From germline, CDR1 is SEHNR and CDR2 FQNEAQ (reference sequence). The CDR3 consists of 16 residues. DNA of the CDR3: TGTGCCAGCAGCTTAACCCAGGGACAGGGGTACGAAAAACTGTTTTTT. Translating it yields CASSLTQGQGYEKLFF.

Note on this clonotype: At one end the junction does not follow the germline gene, possibly because of a read error. This sequence joins TRBV5-4 and TRBJ2-5; TRBD1 agrees at 9 bases. This CDR3 region has 11 residues. Germline loops: CDR1 SGHNT, CDR2 YYREEE (reference sequence). The CDR3 loop reads CASSSRDRESF. The DNA for the CDR3 is TGTGCCAGCAGCTCCCGGGACAGGGAGAGTTTC.

This chain links TRBV7-9 with TRBJ2-1, with 8 positions matching TRBD1. Germline V gives CDR1 SEHNR, CDR2 FQNEAQ (reference sequence). The CDR3 is 13 amino acids. With V trimmed by 4 bases and J by 10 bases, 6 bases remained unmatched. The DNA of the CDR3 is TGTGCCAGCAGCTCTCAGGGGGCCTGGGAGCAGTTCTTC. Residues: CASSSQGAWEQFF.

V and J are TRBV28 and TRBJ1-5; D gene ambiguous. Germline V gives CDR1 MDHEN, CDR2 SYDVKM. This CDR3 comprises 14 residues. Trimming removed 7 bases from V and 4 bases from J, with 14 bases in between. CDR3 loop: CASNGRFQNQPQHF. In DNA form, the CDR3 reads TGTGCCAGCAATGGGAGGTTCCAGAATCAGCCCCAGCATTTT.

This chain connects TRBV4-3 to TRBJ2-1; TRBD1 aligns across 7 bases. V shed 4 bases and J 10 bases; nucleotides not matched to a gene: 7. CDR1 LGHNA and CDR2 YSLEER come from the germline V gene. This CDR3 is 13 amino acids long. CDR3: CASSPDRAGEQFF. Written as DNA, the CDR3 is TGCGCCAGCAGCCCAGACAGGGCAGGCGAGCAGTTCTTC.

The rearrangement uses TRBV10-2 and TRBJ2-5; either TRBD1 or TRBD2 may supply D (5 bases each). Trimming removed 8 bases at V and 5 bases at J, with 21 bases between. CDR3 length equals 15 residues. The germline gives CDR1 WSHSY, CDR2 SAAADI. CDR3 amino acids: CASGDRGAVKETQYF. DNA of the CDR3: TGCGCCAGCGGGGACCGTGGAGCTGTTAAGGAGACCCAGTACTTC.

This clonotype was seen ten or more times. The chain employs TRBV28 and TRBJ2-1; 12 positions agree with TRBD2. The CDR3 runs 16 residues. Germline V gives CDR1 MDHEN, CDR2 SYDVKM. The J segment lost 8 bases and the V segment lost 6 bases, leaving 11 bases of the junction unmatched. In DNA form, the CDR3 reads TGTGCCAGCAGGGGACCTAGCGGGAGGGCCCTCGATGAGCAGTTCTTC. Its translation: CASRGPSGRALDEQFF.

The chain uses TRBV20-1 and TRBJ2-3; no clear D. Deletions cut 3 bases from V and 0 bases from J, with 10 bases between. The CDR3 contains 14 residues. Germline V gene sequence: CDR1 DFQATT, CDR2 SNEGSKA (reference sequence). The CDR3 nucleotides are TGCAGTGCTAGGAGTCACTTTAGCACAGATACGCAGTATTTT. It is translated as CSARSHFSTDTQYF.

This clonotype was recorded at least ten times. The chain uses TRBV2 and TRBJ1-6, with D tentatively TRBD1 (5 bases). The CDR3 extends over 15 amino acids. V was trimmed by 2 bases and J by 6 bases, leaving 11 bases between them. Germline CDR1 and CDR2: SNHLY and FYNNEI. CDR3 nucleotides: TGTGCCAGCAGTGAAATCGGGGCTAGTAATTCACCCCTCCACTTT. It encodes CASSEIGASNSPLHF.

This clonotype occurred many times. The chain couples TRBV3-1 to TRBJ2-7, with 13 bases that match TRBD2. The CDR3 runs to 16 residues. CDR1 is LGHDT and CDR2 is YNNKEL in the germline V gene (reference sequence). The V segment lost 0 bases and the J segment 6 bases; nucleotides outside the gene matches: 5. The CDR3 DNA sequence: TGTGCCAGCAGCCAAGATAGACTAGCGGGAGGAGCCGAGCAGTACTTC. Translated, it gives CASSQDRLAGGAEQYF.

The rearrangement uses TRBV14 and TRBJ1-2, with TRBD1 identical over 7 bases. Trimming cost V 4 bases and J 4 bases; bases outside gene matches: 9. In germline, CDR1 is SGHDN, CDR2 FVKESK. The CDR3 sequence is 15 residues long. CDR3: CASSPYQGVGYGYTF. CDR3 nucleotide sequence: TGTGCCAGCAGCCCCTATCAGGGGGTAGGCTATGGCTACACCTTC.

This clonotype was detected ten times or more. The gene calls are TRBV15 and TRBJ2-7; 9 bases agree with TRBD2. Germline V gene data show CDR1 as LNHNV and CDR2 as YYDKDF (reference sequence). The CDR3 covers 16 residues. Trimming at V came to 1 base and at J to 6 bases, leaving 10 bases not matched to a gene. The CDR3 bases are TGTGCCACCAGCAGAGTGGTCGCTAGCGGGAAAAGCGAGCAGTACTTC. It is translated as CATSRVVASGKSEQYF.

This clonotype was seen a handful of times. An end of the junction differs from the germline gene, which may be a read error. The chain is built from TRBV7-7 and TRBJ2-2; possible D gene TRBD1, 7 bases. CDR3 length equals 14 residues. The V gene's germline CDR1 is SSHAT and CDR2 FNYEAQ (reference sequence). CDR3 sequence reads: CASSVQGGPGELFF. The CDR3 coding sequence is TGTGCTAGCAGCGTCCAGGGGGGACCCGGGGAGCTGTTTTTT.

This clonotype came up many times. The chain is built from TRBV2 and TRBJ1-2; possibly TRBD1 for D (5 bases). Germline-derived CDR1 and CDR2 are SNHLY and FYNNEI. Trimming took off 6 bases at V and 8 bases at J, with 16 bases between the two ends. The CDR3 contains 13 residues. The CDR3 region has the DNA TGTGCCAGCAGGCTGGGGGAAGGGGAAGGCTACACCTTC. Its protein product is CASRLGEGEGYTF.